The rows below give T cell receptor beta chains drawn from one sample of a study of shared clonotypes between healthy human individuals. Only in-frame clones appear in the TCRdb table, and some are missing; sequencing was by immunoSEQ multiplex PCR. The sample has some 2.4 million clones; roughly 93% are singletons. The source material was naive CD4+ T cells from PBMCs. The receptor source for this set is a man between 18 and 35 years old in good health. Some clones in this sample may be carry-over from other donors' samples. The CDR3 runs from the conserved cysteine through the conserved F or W. The D gene is left open where the match is weak. Expanded clones are given a class, and other clones once, few, many or no size at all.

>.|TRBV25-1|.|TRBJ1-4
CASSELGSVEKLFF
TGTGCCAGCAGTGAATTAGGGTCGGTGGAAAAACTGTTTTTT
>.|TRBV5-1|.|TRBJ2-1
CASSFRQASSYNEQFF
TGCGCCAGCAGCTTCCGACAGGCGAGCTCCTACAATGAGCAGTTCTTC
>.|TRBV2|.|TRBJ2-1
CASSEFRAGEQFF
TGTGCCAGCAGTGAATTCCGGGCTGGTGAGCAGTTCTTC
>.|TRBV18|.|TRBJ2-3
CASSPETDTQYF
TGTGCCAGCTCACCCGAAACAGATACGCAGTATTTT
>.|TRBV5-4|TRBD1|TRBJ2-2
CASSSGQGGAGELFF
TGTGCCAGCAGCTCCGGACAGGGTGGGGCCGGGGAGCTGTTTTTT
>once|TRBV29-1|.|TRBJ2-5
CSVDGPGTYQETQYF
TGCAGCGTTGACGGCCCGGGGACGTACCAAGAGACCCAGTACTTC
>.|TRBV6-5|TRBD2|TRBJ2-1
CASSYSSGRASNEQFF
TGTGCCAGCAGTTACTCTAGCGGGAGGGCGTCCAATGAGCAGTTCTTC
>.|TRBV11-2|.|TRBJ1-1
CASSLRGDTEAFF
TGTGCCAGCAGCTTAAGGGGAGACACTGAAGCTTTCTTT
>.|TRBV28|TRBD1|TRBJ1-5
CASSPPGQGQPQHF
TGTGCCAGCAGTCCTCCGGGACAGGGTCAGCCCCAGCATTTT
>.|TRBV4-1|.|TRBJ2-5
CASSQDTTGRGTQYF
TGCGCCAGCAGCCAAGATACCACGGGAAGGGGGACCCAGTACTTC
>.|TRBV28|.|TRBJ1-1
CASWAKHGAFF
TGTGCCAGCTGGGCCAAACACGGAGCTTTCTTT
>.|TRBV27|.|TRBJ2-7
CASSLSLPGAGYEQYF
TGTGCCAGCAGTTTATCTCTCCCAGGGGCCGGTTACGAGCAGTACTTC
>few|TRBV28|.|TRBJ2-4
CASSPGTSVQYF
TGTGCCAGCAGTCCTGGGACTTCGGTTCAGTACTTC
>.|TRBV5-6|TRBD1|TRBJ1-1
CASSLPGQYTEAFF
TGTGCCAGCAGCCTACCGGGACAGTACACTGAAGCTTTCTTT
>.|TRBV19|.|TRBJ1-1
CASSGLVNTEAFF
TGTGCCAGTAGTGGACTGGTGAACACTGAAGCTTTCTTT
>.|TRBV30|.|TRBJ2-2
CAWRGANTGELFF
TGTGCCTGGAGGGGGGCGAACACCGGGGAGCTGTTTTTT
>.|TRBV27|TRBD1|TRBJ2-2
CASSFRNRGPNTGELFF
TGTGCCAGCAGTTTCCGCAACAGGGGTCCTAACACCGGGGAGCTGTTTTTT
>.|TRBV28|TRBD1|TRBJ2-1
CASSLLGQGGYNEQFF
TGTGCCAGCAGTTTATTAGGACAGGGGGGCTACAATGAGCAGTTCTTC
>.|TRBV9|.|TRBJ2-3
CASSVGGLWGDTQYF
TGTGCCAGCAGCGTAGGCGGGCTGTGGGGAGATACGCAGTATTTT
>.|TRBV9|TRBD1|TRBJ1-3
CASSLRYGQGGNTIYF
TGTGCCAGCAGCCTCCGGTACGGACAGGGAGGCAACACCATATATTTT
>.|TRBV6-4|.|TRBJ2-3
CASSDGGAGTDTQYF
TGTGCCAGCAGTGACGGGGGGGCAGGCACAGATACGCAGTATTTT
>.|TRBV6-1|TRBD1|TRBJ2-1
CASRDRGLGGDEQFF
TGTGCCAGCAGAGACAGGGGACTCGGTGGAGATGAGCAGTTCTTC